This TCR beta chain was profiled in a study of blood T cell repertoires in COVID-19. Sequencing used immunoSEQ multiplex PCR; TCRdb keeps in-frame clones, though not all of them. The sample includes some 180,000 clones, roughly 80% of them seen just once. Sequenced material: peripheral blood. The receptor was isolated from a man between 65 and 85 years old with active or convalescent COVID-19.

The CDR3: CASTHHLRGTEAFF. The CDR3, as DNA: TGTGCCAGCACCCACCACCTAAGGGGCACTGAAGCTTTCTTT. The chain links TRBV3-1 (or the pseudogene TRBV3-2) to TRBJ1-1, with a weak D call TRBD1 (5 bases). Trimming took 7 bases from V and 4 from J, leaving 16 bases between them. Germline CDR1 and CDR2: LGHDT and YNNKEL (reference sequence). The CDR3 is 14 residues long.